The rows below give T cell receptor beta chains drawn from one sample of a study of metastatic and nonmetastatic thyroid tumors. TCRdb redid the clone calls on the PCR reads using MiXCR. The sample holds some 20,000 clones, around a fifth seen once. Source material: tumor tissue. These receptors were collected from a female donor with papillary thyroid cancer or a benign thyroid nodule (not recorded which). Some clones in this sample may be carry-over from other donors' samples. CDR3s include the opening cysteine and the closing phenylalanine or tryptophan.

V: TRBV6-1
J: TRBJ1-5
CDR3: CASRRGENSNQPQHF

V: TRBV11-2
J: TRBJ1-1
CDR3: CASSLKRNTEAFF

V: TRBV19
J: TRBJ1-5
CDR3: CASSIQGMGNQPQHF

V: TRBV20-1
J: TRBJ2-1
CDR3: CSAGSLRGYNEQFF

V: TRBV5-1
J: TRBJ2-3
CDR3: CASSLGLATDTQYF

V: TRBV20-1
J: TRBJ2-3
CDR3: CSAFRSSDTQYF

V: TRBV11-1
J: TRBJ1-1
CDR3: CASSFQENTEAFF

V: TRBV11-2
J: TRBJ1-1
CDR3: CASSLDRTEAFF

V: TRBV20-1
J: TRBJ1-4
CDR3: CSARDSRVVREKLSF

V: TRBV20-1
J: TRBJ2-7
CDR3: CSARSSVSGARYEQYF

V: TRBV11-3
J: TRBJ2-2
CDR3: CASSSRAGAGELFF

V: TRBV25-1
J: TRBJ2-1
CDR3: CASSDLDRGYQFF

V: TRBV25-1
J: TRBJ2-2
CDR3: CASSEGLADTGELFF